This T cell receptor (beta chain) was captured by sequencing in a study of shared clonotypes between healthy human individuals. Every one of the donors was a Caucasian adult that lived in Nashville, Tennessee. Clones were sequenced by immunoSEQ multiplex PCR, and TCRdb holds only the in-frame ones, with some missing. The sample records about 96,000 clones, approximately 70% being singletons. The origin of this receptor is a man in his thirties or forties in good health. Sequences were obtained from memory CD8+ T cells sorted from blood. The subset denotes: CD45RO+ cells pooled with CCR7-negative TemRA cells.

DNA for the CDR3: TGTGCCAGCAGCCCTCAGCTCGGACTATTGAACACTGAAGCTTTCTTT. Translated, it gives CASSPQLGLLNTEAFF. The chain employs TRBV9 and TRBJ1-1; D uncertain. CDR1 and CDR2 (germline): SGDLS, YYNGEE. This CDR3 is built from 16 residues. V lost 4 bases and J lost 0, with 16 bases in between.